Listed here is a single T cell receptor beta chain. Its recognized antigen is unknown. The record has no base qualities; no much larger clone is one base away. Donors were healthy HIV-negative adults with no recently reported acute infections or vaccinations. Every donor was a Caucasian adult living in Nashville, Tennessee, USA. For unsorted samples, tens of millions of PBMCs were counted, and genomic DNA was extracted using the QIAamp DNA Blood Mini kit. Blood was obtained by leukapheresis, after which PBMCs were separated by Ficoll-Histopaque density gradient centrifugation and cryopreserved in liquid nitrogen vapor phase. This sample is part of a study of shared clonotypes between healthy human individuals (dated by TCRdb to between 2020 and 2021). Background on the whole study: The cohort comprised two women and a few men aged 18 to 49 years. Per donor, leukapheresis produced somewhere between about 0.94 and 9 billion PBMCs. To estimate repertoire size and how much clonotypes are shared between individuals, the study performed deep sequencing of blood TCR repertoires from five healthy adults. To increase sequencing depth and limit assay-specific biases, different laboratories used diverse techniques to prepare libraries and sequence TCR repertoires.

Paper-wide results and their limitations: The genetic and exposure-history diversity represented was limited by the small number of donors. Pairwise subsampling indicated that sequencing depth was expected to affect the degree of clonotype sharing among donors. Sampling was restricted to blood, and TCR repertoires in tissues likely differ from the TCR repertoires found in blood.

V lost 4 bases and J lost 6 bases; the stretch between them is 14 bases long. CDR1 and CDR2, per the germline V gene, are SQVTM and ANQGSEA. The CDR3 has 13 amino acids, counting the end cysteine and phenylalanine. Only the CDR3 DNA is retained, 39 bases long and in frame from the first base. TCR CDR3 regions were amplified from genomic DNA by multiplex PCR using the deep immunoSEQ assay. Genomic DNA extracted from each cell subset was distributed evenly over all wells of several immunoSEQ 96-well plates, and each plate served as one replicate. For unsorted PBMC, each replicate PCR was loaded with around 300 ng genomic DNA, equivalent to tens of thousands of T cell genomes. Ten immunoSEQ deep assay plates were used to sequence unsorted PBMC genomic DNA. Purified libraries were quantified with a Qubit 3.0 fluorometer, sized on a Bioanalyzer 2100, and re-quantified with the KAPA Library Quantification kit. Every immunoSEQ 96-well plate was sequenced on a separate single-read 150-cycle Illumina NextSeq 550 flow cell. On the study's bioinformatics: Because the immunoSEQ output included only junctional sequences and no quality scores, the filtering could not be the same as the filtering used for full-length reads. Sequences were annotated with PyIR, a Python wrapper for IgBLAST v1.9, using IMGT germline references to assign V/J genes and CDR3. Reads were filtered out if the reads had weak V/J assignments (E-value above 1e-6), no CDR3, stop codons, out-of-frame junctions, or ambiguous translated residues. A V3J clonotype was defined by an identical inferred V gene, J gene, and CDR3 amino acid sequence. Percentage overlap between repertoires was computed as shared unique clonotypes divided by the size of the smaller repertoire. Three approaches were used to assess repertoire richness: RTK rarefaction, the Chao1 estimator, and Recon v2.1 estimates of unobserved clonotypes. The source is immuneACCESS, and TCRdb retained only in-frame sequences with V and J called. Part of the clones is not carried over; for the studies checked, unresolved V genes explain less than half of this, and the remainder is unexplained. V, J and clone size are taken as reported in that table, and D and trimming were inferred from the DNA itself. This sample gives more than 400,000 clones in total; 70% to 80% of them show up just once. Of the sample, approximately 12% is held by the ten largest clones.

In this chain, TRBV29-1 is recombined with TRBJ2-3; TRBD2 could be the D gene, as 5 bases match. Specimen: PBMCs. This TCR was recovered from a woman aged 40 to 55 in good health. Some clones in this sample may be carry-over from other donors' samples. Here is the DNA: TGCAGCGTTGTTGGCAGATTAGCGGATACGCAGTATTTT. Translated, this gives CSVVGRLADTQYF.